The clone carrying this T cell receptor beta chain was found once. The target antigen is unknown. Sequencing was performed with immunoSEQ multiplex PCR; in TCRdb, only in-frame clones are kept and a portion is missing. The table lists roughly 200,000 clones, more than 75% of them singletons. The record originates from a study of cytomegalovirus exposure and HLA in healthy donors. CDR1 and CDR2 (germline): SGHTA, FQGTGA. This CDR3 region has 14 residues. Deletions cut 2 bases from V and 5 bases from J, with 12 bases between. Overall study findings and caveats: With high specificity and sensitivity, the classifier reportedly diagnosed cytomegalovirus status. In vitro assays verified that three CMV-associated chains recognized CMV antigens specifically.

The specimen was PBMCs. This TCR derives from a man aged 25 to 40 in good health and CMV-seropositive. J is TRBJ1-1 and V is TRBV7-3; D may be TRBD1 (5 bases). CDR3 in amino acids: CASSLEGLSTEAFF. The CDR3 coding sequence is TGTGCCAGCAGCTTAGAGGGGCTGTCGACTGAAGCTTTCTTT.